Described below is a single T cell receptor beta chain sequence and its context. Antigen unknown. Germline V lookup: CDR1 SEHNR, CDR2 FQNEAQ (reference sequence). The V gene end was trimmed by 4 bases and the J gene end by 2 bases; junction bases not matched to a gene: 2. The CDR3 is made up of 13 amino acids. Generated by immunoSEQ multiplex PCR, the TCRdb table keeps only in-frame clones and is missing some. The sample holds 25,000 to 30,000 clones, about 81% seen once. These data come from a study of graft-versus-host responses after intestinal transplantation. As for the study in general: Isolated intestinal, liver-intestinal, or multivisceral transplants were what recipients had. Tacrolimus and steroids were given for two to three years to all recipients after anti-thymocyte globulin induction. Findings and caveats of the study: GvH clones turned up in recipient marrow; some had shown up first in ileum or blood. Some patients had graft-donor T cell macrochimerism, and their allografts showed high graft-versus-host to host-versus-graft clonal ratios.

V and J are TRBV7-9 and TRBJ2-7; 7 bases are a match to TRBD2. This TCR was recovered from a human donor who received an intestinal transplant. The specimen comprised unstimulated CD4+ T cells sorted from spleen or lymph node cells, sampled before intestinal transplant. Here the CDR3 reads CASSSLAAYEQYF. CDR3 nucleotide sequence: TGTGCCAGCAGCTCGCTAGCGGCCTACGAGCAGTACTTC. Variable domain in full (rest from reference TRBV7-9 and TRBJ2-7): DTGVSQNPRHKITKRGQNVTFRCDPISEHNRLYWYRQTLGQGPEFLTYFQNEAQLEKSRLLSDRFSAERPKGSFSTLEIQRTEQGDSAMYLCASSSLAAYEQYFGPGTRLTVT.